This T cell receptor beta chain was recovered during a study of cytomegalovirus exposure and HLA in healthy donors. 60 Vbeta and 13 Jbeta primers were used in PCR. Assay used: immunoSEQ multiplex PCR; TCRdb lists only in-frame clones, some missing. The data show over 200,000 clones, with roughly 80% seen just once and less than 4.5% held by the top ten. The study's findings and limits: Analyzed later, association rates of TCRs varied across HLA loci, with DRB1 most and HLA-C fewest. Earlier analysis yielded a pattern in which most TCR beta V segments were productive about 87% or about 30% of the time. A missense DCLRE1C variant was associated with V- and J-gene trimming of TCR beta chains in a later analysis, and an independent cohort replicated the association. Later analysis reportedly placed an Asian-associated ancestry cluster below the roughly 680-donor mean in N-insertions.

The V gene's germline CDR1 is MGHRA and CDR2 YSYEKL. The CDR3 totals 16 residues. Trimming removed 1 base from V and 3 bases from J, with 10 bases in between. This clone came up a few times. As yet, its antigen is unknown. The receptor was derived from a male donor in good health and CMV-seronegative. The chain joins TRBV4-1 to TRBJ2-6, with unresolved D. Sequencing input: PBMCs. In DNA, the CDR3 is TGCGCCAGCAGCCAAGCAAGACTCCTTGGGGCCAACGTCCTGACTTTC. This gives the protein CASSQARLLGANVLTF.